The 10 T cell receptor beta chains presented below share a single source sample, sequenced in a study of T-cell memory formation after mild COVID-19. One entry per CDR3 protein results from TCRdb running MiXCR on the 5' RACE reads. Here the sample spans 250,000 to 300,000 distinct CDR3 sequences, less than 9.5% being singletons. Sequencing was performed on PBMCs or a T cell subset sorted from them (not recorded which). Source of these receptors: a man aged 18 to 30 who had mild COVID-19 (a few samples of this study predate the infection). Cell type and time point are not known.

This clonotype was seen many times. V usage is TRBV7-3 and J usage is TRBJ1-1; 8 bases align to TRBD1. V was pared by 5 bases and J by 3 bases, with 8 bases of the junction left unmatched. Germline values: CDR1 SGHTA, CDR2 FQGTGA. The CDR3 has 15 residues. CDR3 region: CASSGILRGHTEAFF. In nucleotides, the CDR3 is TGTGCCAGCAGCGGGATACTCAGGGGGCACACTGAAGCTTTCTTT. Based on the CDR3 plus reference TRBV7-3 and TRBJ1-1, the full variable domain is GAGVSQTPSNKVTEKGKYVELRCDPISGHTALYWYRQSLGQGPEFLIYFQGTGAADDSGLPNDRFFAVRPEGSVSTLKIQRTERGDSAVYLCASSGILRGHTEAFFGQGTRLTVV.

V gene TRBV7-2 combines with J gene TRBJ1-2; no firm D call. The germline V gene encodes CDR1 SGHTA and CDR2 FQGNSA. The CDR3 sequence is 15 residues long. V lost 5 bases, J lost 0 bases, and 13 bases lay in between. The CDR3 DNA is TGTGCCAGCAGCCGCAGTGTTCAAGCTAACTATGGCTACACCTTC. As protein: CASSRSVQANYGYTF.

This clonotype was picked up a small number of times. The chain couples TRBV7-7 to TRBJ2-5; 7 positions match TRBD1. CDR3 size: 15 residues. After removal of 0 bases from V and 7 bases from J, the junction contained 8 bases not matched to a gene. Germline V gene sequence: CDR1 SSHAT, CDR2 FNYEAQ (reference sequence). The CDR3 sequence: CASSLATGVPGTQYF. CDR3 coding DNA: TGTGCCAGCAGCTTAGCTACAGGGGTCCCGGGGACCCAGTACTTC.

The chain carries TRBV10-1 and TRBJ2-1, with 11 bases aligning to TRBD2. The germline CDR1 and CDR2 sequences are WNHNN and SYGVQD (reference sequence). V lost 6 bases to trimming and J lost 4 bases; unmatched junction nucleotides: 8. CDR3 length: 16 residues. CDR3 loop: CASSDGTSGLYNEQFF. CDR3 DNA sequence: TGCGCCAGCAGCGACGGGACTAGCGGACTTTACAATGAGCAGTTCTTC.

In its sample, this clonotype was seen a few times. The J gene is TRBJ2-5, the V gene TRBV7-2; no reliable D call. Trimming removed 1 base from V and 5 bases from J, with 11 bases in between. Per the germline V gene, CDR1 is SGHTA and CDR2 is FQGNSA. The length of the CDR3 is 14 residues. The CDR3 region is CASSLDSTRETQYF. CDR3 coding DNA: TGTGCCAGCAGCTTAGACAGTACGAGGGAGACCCAGTACTTC.

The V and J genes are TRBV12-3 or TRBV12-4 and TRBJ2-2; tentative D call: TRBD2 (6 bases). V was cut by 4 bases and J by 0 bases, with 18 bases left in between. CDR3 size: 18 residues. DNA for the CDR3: TGTGCCAGCAGTTCCCGCGGTCGGGGACTTTCGAACACCGGGGAGCTGTTTTTT. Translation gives CASSSRGRGLSNTGELFF.

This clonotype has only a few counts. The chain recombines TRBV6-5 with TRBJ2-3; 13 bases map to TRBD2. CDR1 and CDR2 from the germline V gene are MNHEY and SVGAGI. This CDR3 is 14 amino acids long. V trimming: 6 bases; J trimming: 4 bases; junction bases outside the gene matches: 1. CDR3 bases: TGTGCCAGCAGCGGACTAGCGGGAGCAGATACGCAGTATTTT. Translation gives CASSGLAGADTQYF.

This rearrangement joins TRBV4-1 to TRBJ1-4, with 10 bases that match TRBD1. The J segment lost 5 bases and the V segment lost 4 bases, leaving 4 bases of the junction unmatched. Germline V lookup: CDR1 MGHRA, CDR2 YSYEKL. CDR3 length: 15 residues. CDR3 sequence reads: CASSRGTGVNEKLFF. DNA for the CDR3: TGCGCCAGCAGCCGAGGGACAGGGGTAAATGAAAAACTGTTTTTT.

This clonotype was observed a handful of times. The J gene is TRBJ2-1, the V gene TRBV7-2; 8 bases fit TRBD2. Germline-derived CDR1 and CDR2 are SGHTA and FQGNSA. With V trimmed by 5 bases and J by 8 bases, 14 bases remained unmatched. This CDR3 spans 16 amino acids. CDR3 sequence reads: CASSPPGGPTGHEQFF. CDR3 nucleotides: TGTGCCAGCAGCCCCCCGGGGGGGCCCACGGGCCATGAGCAGTTCTTC.

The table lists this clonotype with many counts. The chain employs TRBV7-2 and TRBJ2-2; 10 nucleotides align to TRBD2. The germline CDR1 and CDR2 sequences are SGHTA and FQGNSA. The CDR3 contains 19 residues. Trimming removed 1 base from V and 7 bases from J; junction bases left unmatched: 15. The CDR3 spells CASSLEALRGLAVHGELFF. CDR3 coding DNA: TGTGCCAGCAGCTTAGAAGCCCTTCGTGGACTAGCGGTTCACGGGGAGCTGTTTTTT.